Below, 18 T cell receptor beta chains from the same sample are listed, as sequenced in a study of cytotoxic CD8 clonotypes in ibrutinib-treated CLL. Only in-frame clones appear in the TCRdb table, and some are missing; sequencing was by immunoSEQ multiplex PCR. The repertoire holds over 150,000 clones, with approximately 77% as singletons. Material: PBMCs, obtained after 12 months of ibrutinib treatment. Source of these receptors: a human donor with chronic lymphocytic leukemia.

This rearrangement joins TRBV6-5 to TRBJ2-2; 8 positions agree with TRBD2. CDR1 and CDR2 (germline): MNHEY, SVGAGI. The junction had 3 bases not matched to a gene; V was cut back by 2 bases and J by 1 base. This CDR3 contains 16 residues. The CDR3 nucleotides read TGTGCCAGCAGTTACGCTAGCGGGCTGAACACCGGGGAGCTGTTTTTT. Its protein product is CASSYASGLNTGELFF.

The table lists this clone with a count of one. This rearrangement joins TRBV28 to TRBJ1-2; possible D gene TRBD1, 6 bases. The CDR3 extends over 16 amino acids. Germline CDR1 is MDHEN and CDR2 is SYDVKM. Trimming pared 6 bases from V and 0 bases from J, leaving 17 bases between. The CDR3 coding sequence is TGTGCCAGCAGCCCGCGCGGGAGGGGGGCTAACTATGGCTACACCTTC. Protein: CASSPRGRGANYGYTF.

The chain employs TRBV27 and TRBJ2-7, with 9 bases lining up with TRBD1. The CDR3 has 14 amino acids. V lost 5 bases and J lost 4; bases outside the gene matches: 6. CDR1 and CDR2 (germline): MNHEY, SMNVEV (reference sequence). CDR3 in DNA: TGTGCCAGCAGTGACGGACAGGGGTGGTACGAGCAGTACTTC. Translated: CASSDGQGWYEQYF.

This clone was counted a few times. The rearrangement uses TRBV7-2 and TRBJ1-1, with TRBD1 as a possible D gene (6 bases). Per germline, CDR1 SGHTA and CDR2 FQGNSA. This CDR3 region has 14 residues. Trimming cost V 11 bases and J 2 bases, with 18 bases left between them. The CDR3 loop reads CASVGGLVNTEAFF. CDR3 DNA sequence: TGTGCCTCCGTGGGGGGGCTGGTAAACACTGAAGCTTTCTTT. The variable domain in full, with the rest retrieved from reference TRBV7-2 and TRBJ1-1, is GAGVSQSPSNKVTEKGKDVELRCDPISGHTALYWYRQSLGQGLEFLIYFQGNSAPDKSGLPSDRFSAERTGGSVSTLTIQRTQQEDSAVYLCASVGGLVNTEAFFGQGTRLTVV.

This sequence joins TRBV27 and TRBJ2-6; 9 nucleotides agree with TRBD1. V was pared by 6 bases and J by 0 bases, with 6 bases of the junction left unmatched. This CDR3 contains 17 residues. The V gene's germline CDR1 is MNHEY and CDR2 SMNVEV (reference sequence). The CDR3 sequence: CASSRETGGSGANVLTF. The CDR3 region has the DNA TGTGCCAGCAGCCGAGAGACAGGGGGCTCTGGGGCCAACGTCCTGACTTTC.

The chain links TRBV9 to TRBJ1-1; D is unresolved. Germline V lookup: CDR1 SGDLS, CDR2 YYNGEE. Trimming shortened V by 3 bases and J by 1 base, and 4 bases separated the two germline ends. The CDR3 covers 12 residues. CDR3 coding DNA: TGTGCCAGCAGCGGAGGGAACACTGAAGCTTTCTTT. Encoded protein: CASSGGNTEAFF.

This clone was seen a few times. The chain is built from TRBV7-2 and TRBJ1-1, with no clear D. V dropped 1 base and J dropped 9 bases, with 9 bases sitting between them. This CDR3 is built from 12 residues. Germline loops: CDR1 SGHTA, CDR2 FQGNSA. CDR3 sequence (DNA): TGTGCCAGCAGCTTAGGTGTGGGAAAAGCTTTCTTT. It codes for CASSLGVGKAFF.

The chain links TRBV5-1 to TRBJ2-2; D remains unclear. The CDR3 contains 16 residues. Trimming stripped 0 bases from V and 5 bases from J, with 14 bases between. Germline loops: CDR1 SGHRS, CDR2 YFSETQ. Here the CDR3 DNA reads TGCGCCAGCAGCTTGGGAAGGGTAGGATATACCGGGGAGCTGTTTTTT. It encodes CASSLGRVGYTGELFF.

The V and J genes are TRBV7-2 and TRBJ1-5; TRBD1 aligns across 8 bases. The CDR3 runs 19 residues. CDR1 is SGHTA, CDR2 FQGNSA, per germline. Trimming cost V 2 bases and J 6 bases; bases outside gene matches: 18. This CDR3 is CASSLSRGRLLIGCQPQHF. In DNA, the CDR3 is TGTGCCAGCAGCTTATCCAGGGGGCGGTTACTTATTGGGTGTCAGCCCCAGCATTTT.

The chain is built from TRBV15 and TRBJ1-3; D unresolved. The CDR3 is made up of 14 amino acids. V was pared by 0 bases and J by 3 bases, with 6 bases between. Germline CDR1 and CDR2: LNHNV and YYDKDF (reference sequence). The DNA of the CDR3 is TGTGCCACCAGCAGAGAGGGCTTTGGAAACACCATATATTTT. This encodes CATSREGFGNTIYF. The full variable domain, completed using reference TRBV15 and TRBJ1-3, is DAMVIQNPRYQVTQFGKPVTLSCSQTLNHNVMYWYQQKSSQAPKLLFHYYDKDFNNEADTPDNFQSRRPNTSFCFLDIRSPGLGDTAMYLCATSREGFGNTIYFGEGSWLTVV.

The chain employs TRBV7-9 and TRBJ2-3; 7 bases fit TRBD2. CDR1 and CDR2 (germline): SEHNR, FQNEAQ (reference sequence). The junction had 11 bases not matched to a gene; V was cut back by 7 bases and J by 4 bases. The CDR3 runs 15 residues. CDR3 amino acids: CASTQRGGSADTQYF. CDR3 nucleotide sequence: TGTGCCAGCACCCAGCGGGGCGGCAGCGCAGATACGCAGTATTTT.

This sequence joins TRBV4-3 and TRBJ1-5; tentative D call: TRBD1 (5 bases). Trimming removed 3 bases at V and 7 bases at J, with 10 bases between. The CDR3 contains 13 residues. CDR1 is LGHNA, CDR2 YSLEER, per germline. CDR3: CASSQGVGQPQHF. The CDR3 nucleotides read TGCGCCAGCAGCCAGGGGGTAGGGCAGCCCCAGCATTTT.

The chain uses TRBV10-2 and TRBJ2-7; TRBD2 aligns across 9 bases. The CDR3 spans 18 residues. V lost 4 bases and J lost 5; bases outside the gene matches: 18. Germline V gene data show CDR1 as WSHSY and CDR2 as SAAADI. The CDR3 here is CASSGSRRLAGRMNEQYF. CDR3 nucleotides: TGCGCCAGCAGTGGTTCCAGGCGGCTAGCGGGAAGAATGAACGAGCAGTACTTC.

This clone appeared a few times. The CDR3 sequence: CASSLTSGAIGFGYTF. The CDR3 nucleotides are TGTGCCAGCAGTCTAACCTCGGGGGCTATAGGGTTTGGCTACACCTTC. V gene TRBV7-2 combines with J gene TRBJ1-2, with D possibly matching TRBD1 (6 bases). Germline V lookup: CDR1 SGHTA, CDR2 FQGNSA. V was pared by 6 bases and J by 7 bases, with 24 bases between. This CDR3 comprises 16 residues.

The rearrangement joins TRBV5-4 to TRBJ2-5, with 7 bases fitting TRBD2. V lost 0 bases and J lost 4; bases outside the gene matches: 9. The CDR3 contains 16 residues. Germline CDR1 SGHNT, CDR2 YYREEE (reference sequence). The chain's CDR3 is CASSLAYRREGETQYF. The CDR3 nucleotides read TGTGCCAGCAGCTTGGCCTACCGCAGGGAGGGAGAGACCCAGTACTTC.

This chain links TRBV5-1 with TRBJ1-1; 8 positions agree with TRBD1. V lost 3 bases to trimming and J lost 1 base; unmatched junction nucleotides: 5. Germline V gene sequence: CDR1 SGHRS, CDR2 YFSETQ. This CDR3 is 15 amino acids long. The DNA of the CDR3 is TGCGCCAGCAGCTCTTCTGGGACAGGGAACACTGAAGCTTTCTTT. It translates to CASSSSGTGNTEAFF.

The rearrangement uses TRBV9 and TRBJ2-2, with TRBD2 identical over 8 bases. CDR1 is SGDLS and CDR2 is YYNGEE in the germline V gene. The CDR3 length is 14 residues. V lost 4 bases and J lost 4; bases outside the gene matches: 3. This CDR3 is CASSPSGGTGELFF. For the CDR3, the DNA is TGTGCCAGCAGCCCCAGCGGGGGCACCGGGGAGCTGTTTTTT.

V is TRBV6-6 and J is TRBJ2-5, with D perhaps assigned TRBD1 or TRBD2 (5 bases each). There are 14 residues in the CDR3. V was shortened by 4 bases and J by 5 bases, with 14 bases between the two germline ends. The germline V gene has CDR1 MNHNY and CDR2 SVGAGI (reference sequence). CDR3 DNA: TGTGCCAGCAGTTTCGGGGCAGGTATTGAGACCCAGTACTTC. This codes for CASSFGAGIETQYF.